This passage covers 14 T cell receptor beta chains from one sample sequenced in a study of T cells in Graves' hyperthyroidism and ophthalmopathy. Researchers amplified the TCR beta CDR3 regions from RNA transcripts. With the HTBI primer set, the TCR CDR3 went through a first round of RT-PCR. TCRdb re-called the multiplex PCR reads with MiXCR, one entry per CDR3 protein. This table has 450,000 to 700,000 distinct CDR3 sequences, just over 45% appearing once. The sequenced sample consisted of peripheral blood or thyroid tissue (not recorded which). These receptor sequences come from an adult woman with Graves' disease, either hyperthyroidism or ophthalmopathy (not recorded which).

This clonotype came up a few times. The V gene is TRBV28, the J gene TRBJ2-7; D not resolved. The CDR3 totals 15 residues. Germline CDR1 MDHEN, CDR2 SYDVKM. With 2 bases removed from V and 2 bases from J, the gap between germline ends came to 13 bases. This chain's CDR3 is CASSLHSGIAYEQYF. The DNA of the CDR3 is TGTGCCAGCAGTTTACATTCCGGCATAGCCTACGAGCAGTACTTC.

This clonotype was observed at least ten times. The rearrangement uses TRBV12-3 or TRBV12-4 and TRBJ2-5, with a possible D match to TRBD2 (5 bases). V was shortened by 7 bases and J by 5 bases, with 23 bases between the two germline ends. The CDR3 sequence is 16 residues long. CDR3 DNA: TGTGCCAGCAACTCAGCTGTAGCCGGGGAGAGGGAGACCCAGTACTTC. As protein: CASNSAVAGERETQYF.

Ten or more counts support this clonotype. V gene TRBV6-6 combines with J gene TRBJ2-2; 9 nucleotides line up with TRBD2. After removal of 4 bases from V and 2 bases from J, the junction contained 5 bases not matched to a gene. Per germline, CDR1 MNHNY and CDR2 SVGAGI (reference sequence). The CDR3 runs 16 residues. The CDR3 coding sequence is TGTGCCAGCAGTTTAGCGGGAGTGGGCAACACCGGGGAGCTGTTTTTT. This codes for CASSLAGVGNTGELFF.

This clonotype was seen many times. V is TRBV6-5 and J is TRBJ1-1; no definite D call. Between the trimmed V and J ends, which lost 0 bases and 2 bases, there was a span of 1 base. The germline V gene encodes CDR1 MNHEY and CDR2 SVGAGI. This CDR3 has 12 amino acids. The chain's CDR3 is CASSYSNTEAFF. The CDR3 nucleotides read TGTGCCAGCAGTTACTCTAACACTGAAGCTTTCTTT.

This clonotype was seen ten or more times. The CDR3 bases are TGTGCCATCAGGGACTTTATGATCGGAAACGAGCAGTACTTC. It translates to CAIRDFMIGNEQYF. The rearrangement uses TRBV10-3 and TRBJ2-7, with a weak D call TRBD2 (5 bases). V was trimmed by 6 bases and J by 5 bases, leaving 17 bases between them. The CDR3 sequence is 14 residues long. Germline CDR1 and CDR2: ENHRY and SYGVKD.

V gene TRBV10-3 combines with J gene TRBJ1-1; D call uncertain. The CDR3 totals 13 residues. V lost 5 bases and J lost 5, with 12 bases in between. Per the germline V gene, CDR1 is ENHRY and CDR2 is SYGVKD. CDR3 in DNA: TGTGCCATCAGTACTCCCGGACGGACTGAAGCTTTCTTT. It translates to CAISTPGRTEAFF.

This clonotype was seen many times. The CDR3 sequence is CASSRVEVGELFF. DNA for the CDR3: TGTGCCAGCAGTCGGGTAGAGGTCGGGGAGCTGTTTTTT. The chain recombines TRBV9 with TRBJ2-2, with D unresolved. Trimming removed 5 bases at V and 7 bases at J, with 12 bases between. The CDR3 is 13 residues long. Germline V gives CDR1 SGDLS, CDR2 YYNGEE.

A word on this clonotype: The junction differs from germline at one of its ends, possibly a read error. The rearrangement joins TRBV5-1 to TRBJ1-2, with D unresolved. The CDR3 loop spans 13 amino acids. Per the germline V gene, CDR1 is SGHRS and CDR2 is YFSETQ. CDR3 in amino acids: CASSALQTYGYTF. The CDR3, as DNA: TGTGCCAGCAGCGCCCTTCAGACGTATGGCTACACCTTC. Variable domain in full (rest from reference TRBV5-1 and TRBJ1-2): KAGVTQTPRYLIKTRGQQVTLSCSPISGHRSVSWYQQTPGQGLQFLFEYFSETQRNKGNFPGRFSGRQFSNSRSEMNVSTLELGDSALYLCASSALQTYGYTFGSGTRLTVV.

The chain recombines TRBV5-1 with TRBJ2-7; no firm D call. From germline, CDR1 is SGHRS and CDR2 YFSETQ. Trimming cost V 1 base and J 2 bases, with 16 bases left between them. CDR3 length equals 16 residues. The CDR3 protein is CASSLSVRARAYEQYF. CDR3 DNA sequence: TGCGCCAGCAGCTTGTCGGTCCGGGCCCGTGCCTACGAGCAGTACTTC.

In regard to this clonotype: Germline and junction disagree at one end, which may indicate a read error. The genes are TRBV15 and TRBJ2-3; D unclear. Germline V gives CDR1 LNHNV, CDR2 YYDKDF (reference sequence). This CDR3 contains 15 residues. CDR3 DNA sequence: TGTTCCACCAGCAGAGCAAGAGCCGCGACAGATACGCAGTATTTT. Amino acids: CSTSRARAATDTQYF.

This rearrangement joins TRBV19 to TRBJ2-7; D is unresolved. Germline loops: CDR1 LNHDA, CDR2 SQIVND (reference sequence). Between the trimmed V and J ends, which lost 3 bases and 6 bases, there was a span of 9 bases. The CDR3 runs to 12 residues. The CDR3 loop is CASSMTPSEQYF. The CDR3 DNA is TGTGCCAGTAGTATGACACCGTCCGAGCAGTACTTC.

The CDR3, as DNA: TGTGCCATCAGTGACCCCAGGGGTTATAATTCACCCCTCCACTTT. Protein sequence: CAISDPRGYNSPLHF. This rearrangement joins TRBV10-3 to TRBJ1-6, with D tentatively TRBD1 (6 bases). The CDR3 totals 15 residues. Germline V CDR1 and CDR2: ENHRY, SYGVKD. With 3 bases removed from V and 4 bases from J, the gap between germline ends came to 10 bases.

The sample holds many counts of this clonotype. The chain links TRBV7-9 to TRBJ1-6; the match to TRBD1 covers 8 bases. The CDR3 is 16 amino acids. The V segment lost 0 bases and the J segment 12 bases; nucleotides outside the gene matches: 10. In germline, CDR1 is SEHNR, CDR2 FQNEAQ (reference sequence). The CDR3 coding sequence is TGTGCCAGCAGCTTAGCGGGACAGGACCAAGGCGTACCCCTCCACTTT. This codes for CASSLAGQDQGVPLHF.

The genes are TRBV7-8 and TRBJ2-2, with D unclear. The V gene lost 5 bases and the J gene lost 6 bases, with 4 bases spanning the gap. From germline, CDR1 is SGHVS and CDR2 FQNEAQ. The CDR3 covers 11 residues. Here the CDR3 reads CASSGSGELFF. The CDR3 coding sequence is TGTGCCAGCAGCGGTTCCGGGGAGCTGTTTTTT.